The sequence of this T cell receptor beta chain was determined in a study of blood T cell repertoires in COVID-19. As for the study in general: Sites in the United States, Italy and Spain provided acute and convalescent COVID-19 samples. Nucleic acid was either cDNA or gDNA, and it came from T cells, B-cell-depleted T cells, or PBMCs.

Original methodology: Reference gene primer amplification gave estimated nucleated cell counts. Only in-frame clones appear in the TCRdb table, and some are missing; sequencing was by immunoSEQ multiplex PCR. Clone size and the V and J calls come from that table; the DNA yielded D and trimming. The sample yields approximately 170,000 clones, over 85% seen once. CDR1 and CDR2 (germline): GTSNPN, SVGIG (reference sequence). The CDR3 runs to 13 residues. Germline trimming cut 0 bases from V and 15 bases from J; bases unmatched to any gene: 10. Sequenced sample: peripheral blood. V usage is TRBV30 and J usage is TRBJ2-1; TRBD2 agrees at 8 bases. This sequence was found in a man in his 60s with active or convalescent COVID-19. The CDR3: CAWSVNLSGSRFF. In DNA form, the CDR3 reads TGTGCCTGGAGTGTGAATCTAAGCGGGAGTAGGTTCTTC.